This TCR beta chain derives from a study of cytomegalovirus exposure and HLA in healthy donors. Findings and caveats of the study: Fewer N-insertions (relative to the roughly 630-donor mean) were reportedly seen in an Asian-associated ancestry cluster in a later analysis. HLA alleles showed associations with around 15,000 TCR beta sequences in a later analysis, at a 0.05 false discovery rate. The investigators catalogued 150 to 200 TCR beta chains as cytomegalovirus-associated. It was confirmed in vitro that a few of the CMV-associated chains were specific for CMV antigens.

Regarding this clone: Its target is not known.

The junction had 10 bases not matched to a gene; V was cut back by 5 bases and J by 7 bases. CDR1 and CDR2 from the germline V gene are SNHLY and FYNNEI. The length of the CDR3 is 17 residues. The PCR employed 60 Vbeta primers together with 13 Jbeta primers. Assay used: immunoSEQ multiplex PCR; TCRdb lists only in-frame clones, some missing. Of over 65,000 clones listed, around three quarters are singletons. The genes are TRBV2 and TRBJ2-1; 14 bases are a match to TRBD2. Sequencing was carried out using PBMCs. The clonotype was recovered from a man aged 55 to 70 in good health and CMV-seropositive. The CDR3 bases are TGTGCCAGCAGTTATCCCAGACTAGCGGGGGGGAAGAATGAGCAGTTCTTC. This translates into CASSYPRLAGGKNEQFF.